This TCR beta chain is drawn from a study of T cells in Graves' hyperthyroidism and ophthalmopathy. TCR beta CDR3 sequences were amplified from RNA transcripts. When the TCR CDR3 underwent first-round RT-PCR, the HTBI primer set was used. Each CDR3 protein is one row after TCRdb ran MiXCR on the multiplex PCR reads. This sample carries approximately 400,000 distinct CDR3 sequences, roughly an eighth of them seen once, and the ten largest clones take under 30%. In regard to this clonotype: Its antigen remains unidentified.

Study outcomes and limitations: Most expanded thyroid clonotypes above 0.001 also appeared in blood.

Using approximately 10 ml of fresh peripheral blood, PBMCs were prepared. CDR3 size: 14 residues. Germline assignment: CDR1 SGHRS and CDR2 YFSETQ. Trimming pared 0 bases from V and 0 bases from J, leaving 3 bases between. This chain joins TRBV5-1 and TRBJ2-2; D is unclear. Material for sequencing was blood. The source is a man aged 50-60 years with Graves' ophthalmopathy. The CDR3 region has the DNA TGCGCCAGCAGCTTGGAGCCGAACACCGGGGAGCTGTTTTTT. Encoded protein: CASSLEPNTGELFF.